What follows is one T cell receptor (beta chain) and its context. Its specific antigen is unknown. No much larger clone exists at a distance of one base, and base qualities are not known. One collaborating source in Seattle enrolled patients while the patients were actively infected and followed the patients over time throughout the course of disease. Collaborating institutions collected whole blood in K2EDTA tubes following their own protocols. For TCRbeta analysis, collaborators shipped samples in one of three forms: frozen whole blood, isolated PBMCs, or DNA extracted from either of those sample types. TCRbeta CDR3 regions were amplified from genomic DNA by means of the immunoSEQ Assay, a bias-controlled multiplex PCR. Turning to the authors' computational methods: Within the assay, amplification of reference gene primers was used to estimate how many nucleated cells each sample contained. To quantify the absolute abundance of each unique TCRbeta CDR3 rearrangement, sequence reads were collapsed and filtered. Productive Simpson clonality was computed per sample as the square root of Simpson's diversity index over productive rearrangements. Entries here come from immuneACCESS through TCRdb and include only in-frame sequences with V and J called. Some clones fail to appear in such tables; in the studies checked, an unresolved V gene covers under half of the shortfall, and the cause of the remainder is unknown. That table furnishes V, J and clone size, whereas the DNA furnished D and trimming. Recorded for this sample are 85,000 to 100,000 clones; approximately 80% of them occurred a single time. Under 5% of the sample is in the top ten clones.

From the cysteine up to the phenylalanine, the CDR3 has a length of 15 residues. Of the read, only the CDR3 DNA is kept; its 45 bases are in frame from base 1. V is cut by 1 base and J by 1 base, and the space between the germline ends is 10 bases. CDR1 MGHDK and CDR2 SYGVNS were looked up in the germline V gene. This specimen belongs to a study of blood T cell repertoires in COVID-19 (dated by TCRdb to 2020 to 2022). For the wider study: Samples from collaborators originated in the United States, Italy and Spain and spanned both the acute and convalescent phases of COVID-19. The prospective study material was composed of cDNA or gDNA derived from T cells, B-cell-depleted T cells, or PBMCs. Subjects who had been exposed to COVID-19, were actively infected with it, or had recovered from it provided the deeply sampled blood TCRbeta repertoires that made up the dataset. The repertoires were made available in a free public database intended to serve as a resource for research on the immune response to SARS-CoV-2. The samples were drawn from two sources: the first 160 participants of the ongoing ImmuneRACE study, and 1,000 to 1,500 subjects contributed by 6 global collaborators. The sample metadata nearly always contained a de-identified subject ID, COVID-19 status, age in years and sex. Where HLA class I and class II types were available, the types were taken from metadata supplied by the sample provider, not from assay-based typing. Findings and caveats that apply to the study as a whole: Clinical and demographic metadata were provided uncurated, with the amount varying by source and participant.

Recombination linked TRBV25-1 to TRBJ1-1; the D gene is possibly TRBD1, with 5 bases matching. Sequencing input: peripheral blood. The source is a man older than 75 with COVID-19, enrolled during active disease. The DNA is as follows: TGTGCCAGCAGTGAATTACAAAGGGGGAACACTGAAGCTTTCTTT. Its product reads: CASSELQRGNTEAFF.